The subject of this entry is one T cell receptor (beta chain). The junction had 6 bases not matched to a gene; V was cut back by 1 base and J by 5 bases. The CDR3 is 15 amino acids. TCRdb re-analysed the RT-PCR reads in MiXCR, keeping a single row per CDR3 protein. The profile shows 900,000 to 1,000,000 distinct CDR3 sequences, more than 15% of them singletons. These data are taken from a study of patients and donors after allogeneic stem cell transplantation. The material sequenced was blood, either unsorted or a sorted T cell fraction (not recorded which). V is TRBV12-3 or TRBV12-4 and J is TRBJ2-5; the match to TRBD1 covers 8 bases. This TCR came from a human donor who was either an allogeneic HSCT recipient or a stem cell or donor lymphocyte infusion donor (not recorded which). It is not recorded whose cells these are; they may come from a transplant donor. The CDR3 loop is CASSLGLGTGETQYF. CDR3 in DNA: TGTGCCAGCAGTTTAGGCTTGGGGACAGGCGAGACCCAGTACTTC.